The rows below give T cell receptor beta chains drawn from one sample of a study of blood T cell repertoires in COVID-19. The data were produced by immunoSEQ multiplex PCR, yet TCRdb's version contains in-frame clones alone and is incomplete. The sample holds over 70,000 clones; 77% are singletons and the top ten take about 10%. Sequenced sample: peripheral blood. Source of these receptors: a woman aged 80 or over with acute or convalescent COVID-19. Both conserved end residues are part of each CDR3. Each record gives: J gene, clone size, V gene, D gene, CDR3 DNA, CDR3 protein. The D gene is left open where the match is weak. Not all rows give a size; the values are once, few, many and, for expanded clones, a class.

>TRBJ2-1|.|TRBV10-2|TRBD2
TGCGCCAGCAGTGACGGGAGGGCCTGGGAGCAGTTCTTC
CASSDGRAWEQFF
>TRBJ2-1|.|TRBV10-3|TRBD1
TGTGCCGCCTCCGGACAGGGAGGCAATGAGCAGTTCTTC
CAASGQGGNEQFF
>TRBJ1-1|once|TRBV19|TRBD1
TGTGCCAGCAGATCGGGAGGGGGCACCACTGAAGCTTTCTTT
CASRSGGGTTEAFF
>TRBJ1-1|.|TRBV19|.
TGTGCCAGTATTAATCCGGGGTTTGCGACTGAAGCTTTCTTT
CASINPGFATEAFF
>TRBJ1-2|.|TRBV18|.
TGTGCCAGCTCACCTCGCGAAGAAGATGGCTACACCTTC
CASSPREEDGYTF
>TRBJ1-1|once|TRBV13|.
TGTGCCAGCAGCTCTCCGACAGACATGAACACTGAAGCTTTCTTT
CASSSPTDMNTEAFF
>TRBJ2-7|once|TRBV19|.
TGTGCCAGTAGTGCCCGTGCCGGGAGCTCCTACGAGCAGTACTTC
CASSARAGSSYEQYF
>TRBJ2-5|few|TRBV4-2|.
TGTGCCAGCAGCCCCGGAGGGGCCCAAGAGACCCAGTACTTC
CASSPGGAQETQYF
>TRBJ2-3|few|TRBV5-4|TRBD2
TGTGCCAGCAGCTTGTTTAGCGGGAAGCCAGATACGCAGTATTTT
CASSLFSGKPDTQYF
>TRBJ2-1|.|TRBV5-4|TRBD2
TGTGCCAGCAGCCGACTTGGGGCGGGGGGACACAATGAGCAGTTCTTC
CASSRLGAGGHNEQFF
>TRBJ2-2|.|TRBV9|TRBD2
TGTGCCAGCAGCGTAAGGAGGGGACTAGAGCCCGGGGAGCTGTTTTTT
CASSVRRGLEPGELFF
>TRBJ2-5|few|TRBV28|TRBD1
TGTGCCAGCAGTTTTCCACCGGGACAGGGGAGGGAGACCCAGTACTTC
CASSFPPGQGRETQYF
>TRBJ2-1|once|TRBV19|TRBD2
TGTGCCAGTAGTCCGCCTGGGACTAGCGGTTCCTACAATGAGCAGTTCTTC
CASSPPGTSGSYNEQFF
>TRBJ1-1|.|TRBV27|.
TGTGCCAGCAGTTTACAGGGCCGAACTGAAGCTTTCTTT
CASSLQGRTEAFF
>TRBJ1-1|.|TRBV5-1|TRBD1
TGCGCCAGCAGCTTGGTGGGACAGGGCACTGAAGCTTTCTTT
CASSLVGQGTEAFF
>TRBJ1-2|.|TRBV5-8|TRBD1
TGTGCCAGCAGCCAGGGACAGGGGGTCGGCTATGGCTACACCTTC
CASSQGQGVGYGYTF
>TRBJ1-1|.|TRBV28|.
TGTGCCAGCAGGGAGGTGCGGGCGGGATTTGTAGCTTTCTTT
CASREVRAGFVAFF
>TRBJ2-5|.|TRBV7-9|.
TGTGCCAGCAGCTTCCTAATAGCCCAAGAGACCCAGTACTTC
CASSFLIAQETQYF
>TRBJ1-1|.|TRBV27|.
TGTGCCAGCAGTTGGGTTCCGGGGAACACTGAAGCTTTCTTT
CASSWVPGNTEAFF
>TRBJ1-2|.|TRBV5-1|.
TGCGCCAGCAGCCAGGGGTGGGGGTTAAATGGCTACACCTTC
CASSQGWGLNGYTF
>TRBJ2-3|once|TRBV27|TRBD2
TGTGCCAGCACCGCGGGACTAGCGGGACGAGATACGCAGTATTTT
CASTAGLAGRDTQYF
>TRBJ2-1|.|TRBV28|.
TGTGCCAGCAGACAGGGCCGTGCCAATGAGCAGTTCTTC
CASRQGRANEQFF
>TRBJ1-3|.|TRBV28|TRBD1
TGTGCCAGCAGTTCGGGACAGGGAACTGGAAACACCATATATTTT
CASSSGQGTGNTIYF
>TRBJ2-5|few|TRBV21-1|.
TGTGCCAGCAGCTCGGAGAACTTC
CASSSENF
>TRBJ2-3|.|TRBV7-3|TRBD2
TGTGCCAGCCGTCTAAGCGGGGGGGCCTCAGATACGCAGTATTTT
CASRLSGGASDTQYF
>TRBJ1-1|.|TRBV5-1|TRBD1
TGCGCCAGCAGCTTGGCTTGGACAGGGGGGAACACTGAAGCTTTCTTT
CASSLAWTGGNTEAFF
>TRBJ1-1|.|TRBV28|.
TGTGCCAGCAGTACGGGAGCGAACACTGAAGCTTTCTTT
CASSTGANTEAFF
>TRBJ1-1|.|TRBV3-1/TRBV3-2|.
TGTGCCAGCAGCCAAGATCCGACGGAGGAGATGAACACTGAAGCTTTCTTT
CASSQDPTEEMNTEAFF
>TRBJ1-2|.|TRBV4-2|.
TGTGCCAGCAGCCAAGGAGGGGGGGGAAGTTATGGCTACACCTTC
CASSQGGGGSYGYTF
>TRBJ1-5|.|TRBV28|.
TGTGCCAGCAGTCCCTGGGAGGGAAAGGATCAGCCCCAGCATTTT
CASSPWEGKDQPQHF
>TRBJ2-3|.|TRBV7-6|TRBD2
TGTGCCAGCAGCTTTGGGGCGGGAGTGGGCAGGGATACGCAGTATTTT
CASSFGAGVGRDTQYF
>TRBJ2-5|.|TRBV7-2|.
TGTGCCAGCAGCTACTATCAAGAGACCCAGTACTTC
CASSYYQETQYF
>TRBJ2-7|.|TRBV12-5|TRBD1
TGTGCTAGTGGTTTTGTTACAGGGGAAGGCGAGCAGTACTTC
CASGFVTGEGEQYF
>TRBJ2-1|.|TRBV19|TRBD2
TGTGCCAGTAGTCCCGGGACTAGTCAGTCTTTATCCAATGAGCAGTTCTTC
CASSPGTSQSLSNEQFF
>TRBJ1-4|.|TRBV6-5|TRBD1
TGTGCCAGCAGCTACAGGGGAACTGAAAAACTGTTTTTT
CASSYRGTEKLFF
>TRBJ1-1|.|TRBV5-4|.
TGTGCCAGCAGCTTTCGCGGGGGGACTGAAGCTTTCTTT
CASSFRGGTEAFF
>TRBJ1-5|.|TRBV18|.
TGTGCCAGCTCACCGGACGTAGGGAGTCAGCCCCAGCATTTT
CASSPDVGSQPQHF
>TRBJ2-5|.|TRBV2|.
TGTGCCAGCAGTGGGGCAGGATTAGAGACCCAGTACTTC
CASSGAGLETQYF
>TRBJ1-4|.|TRBV13|TRBD1
TGTGCCAGCAGCTTACGGACAGGGGCCGATGAAAAACTGTTTTTT
CASSLRTGADEKLFF
>TRBJ2-1|few|TRBV2|TRBD2
TGTGCCAGCAGGGGTCGGCCTAGCGGGAGTTATTATGGTGAGCAGTTCTTC
CASRGRPSGSYYGEQFF
>TRBJ2-3|once|TRBV7-3|TRBD2
TGTGCCAGCAGCTTAAGGGGTTCGACTAGCGGGAGTGGGACAGATACGCAGTATTTT
CASSLRGSTSGSGTDTQYF
>TRBJ2-7|few|TRBV5-1|.
TGCGCCAGCAGACCCCAGGCCTCAGCCTACGAGCAGTACTTC
CASRPQASAYEQYF
>TRBJ2-6|.|TRBV5-1|.
TGCGCCAGCAGCTTGGGCGGGGACTCTGGGGCCAACGTCCTGACTTTC
CASSLGGDSGANVLTF
>TRBJ2-7|.|TRBV6-5|TRBD1
TGTGCCAGCAGTTACAGGACAGGGGGCGAGCAGTACTTC
CASSYRTGGEQYF
>TRBJ2-7|.|TRBV27|TRBD1
TGTGCCAGCAGCCGTGGGACAGGGCTTTTGAACGAGCAGTACTTC
CASSRGTGLLNEQYF
>TRBJ1-1|.|TRBV6-5|.
TGTGCCAGCAGTTACTCAACAAGGAACACTGAAGCTTTCTTT
CASSYSTRNTEAFF
>TRBJ1-5|.|TRBV2|TRBD1
TGTGCCAGCAGCCCCACAGGGGCATATAGCAATCAGCCCCAGCATTTT
CASSPTGAYSNQPQHF
>TRBJ2-2|.|TRBV6-5|TRBD1
TGTGCCAGCAAGCCGGGACAGGGGGCCGGGGAGCTGTTTTTT
CASKPGQGAGELFF